The rows below give T cell receptor beta chains drawn from one sample of a study of cytomegalovirus exposure and HLA in healthy donors. TCRdb's table, derived via immunoSEQ multiplex PCR, lists solely in-frame clones and lacks some. Of under 150,000 clones detected, approximately 81% appear once; the ten largest clones hold 3.5% to 4.5%. The sample consisted of PBMCs. The receptors shown here come from a man in his thirties or forties in good health and CMV-seropositive. Each CDR3 is given without its conserved first and last residue.

V gene: TRBV30; J gene: TRBJ1-5; CDR3 length: 13; CDR3 protein: AWSRRAGSNQPQH
V gene: TRBV4-2; J gene: TRBJ1-1; CDR3 length: 14; CDR3 protein: ASSQDEGQGNTEAF
V gene: TRBV6-5; J gene: TRBJ1-2; CDR3 length: 12; CDR3 protein: ASSDRWTGDGYT
V gene: TRBV29-1; J gene: TRBJ1-4; CDR3 length: 12; CDR3 protein: SAKDSATNEKLF
V gene: TRBV19; J gene: TRBJ1-1; CDR3 length: 16; CDR3 protein: ASSMVFGTENMNTEAF
V gene: TRBV29-1; J gene: TRBJ1-2; CDR3 length: 14; CDR3 protein: SVEGRAQIFNYGYT
V gene: TRBV15; J gene: TRBJ2-7; CDR3 length: 13; CDR3 protein: ATSRDPGGPDEQY
V gene: TRBV7-9; J gene: TRBJ1-3; CDR3 length: 11; CDR3 protein: ASSLASGNTIY
V gene: TRBV27; J gene: TRBJ2-3; CDR3 length: 13; CDR3 protein: ASSSWGVREDTQY
V gene: TRBV5-4; J gene: TRBJ2-1; CDR3 length: 13; CDR3 protein: ASSPASGLRREQF
V gene: TRBV11-2; J gene: TRBJ2-1; CDR3 length: 13; CDR3 protein: ASSQGAGAYNEQF
V gene: TRBV5-6; J gene: TRBJ2-1; CDR3 length: 13; CDR3 protein: ASSEVGSKYNEQF
V gene: TRBV25-1; J gene: TRBJ2-2; CDR3 length: 9; CDR3 protein: ASHNTGELF
V gene: TRBV2; J gene: TRBJ2-4; CDR3 length: 16; CDR3 protein: ASSERSSGRDPKNIQY
V gene: TRBV28; J gene: TRBJ1-1; CDR3 length: 13; CDR3 protein: ASSPPGGRVTEAF
V gene: TRBV5-6; J gene: TRBJ1-1; CDR3 length: 13; CDR3 protein: ASSLVDRPNTEAF
V gene: TRBV10-3; J gene: TRBJ2-7; CDR3 length: 13; CDR3 protein: AIGTSGNPTYEQY
V gene: TRBV6-4; J gene: TRBJ1-2; CDR3 length: 11; CDR3 protein: ASSEVQGYGYT
V gene: TRBV11-2; J gene: TRBJ1-6; CDR3 length: 13; CDR3 protein: ASSLVNRRNSPLH
V gene: TRBV6-6; J gene: TRBJ1-6; CDR3 length: 14; CDR3 protein: ASTGQGASYNSPLH
V gene: TRBV9; J gene: TRBJ1-6; CDR3 length: 15; CDR3 protein: ASSVAFGGVGASPLH
V gene: TRBV11-1; J gene: TRBJ2-7; CDR3 length: 13; CDR3 protein: ASSLGPGLAYEQY
V gene: TRBV6-1; J gene: TRBJ2-3; CDR3 length: 13; CDR3 protein: ASSDFLQNTDTQY
V gene: TRBV5-4; J gene: TRBJ1-2; CDR3 length: 12; CDR3 protein: ASSLVGNAYGYT
V gene: TRBV28; J gene: NA; CDR3 length: 13; CDR3 protein: ASSLEGGSWYEQY
V gene: TRBV6-6; J gene: TRBJ2-6; CDR3 length: 13; CDR3 protein: ASSYSTGGANGLT
V gene: TRBV27; J gene: TRBJ2-7; CDR3 length: 12; CDR3 protein: ASSFQGAIYEQY
V gene: TRBV11-1; J gene: TRBJ2-7; CDR3 length: 13; CDR3 protein: ASSQGLAGTYEQY
V gene: TRBV5-1; J gene: TRBJ1-2; CDR3 length: 13; CDR3 protein: ASSLDGPGGYGYT
V gene: TRBV7-2; J gene: TRBJ1-5; CDR3 length: 12; CDR3 protein: ASSSGGVGQPQH
V gene: TRBV6-5; J gene: TRBJ2-1; CDR3 length: 13; CDR3 protein: ASRSGTALYNEQF
V gene: TRBV27; J gene: TRBJ2-1; CDR3 length: 12; CDR3 protein: ASSLRRLYNEQF
V gene: TRBV21-1; J gene: TRBJ1-1; CDR3 length: 14; CDR3 protein: ASSTQTNQENTEAF
V gene: TRBV7-9; J gene: TRBJ1-1; CDR3 length: 10; CDR3 protein: ASSSDRTEAF
V gene: TRBV5-4; J gene: TRBJ2-1; CDR3 length: 14; CDR3 protein: ASSLAGVPEDNEQF
V gene: TRBV19; J gene: TRBJ2-6; CDR3 length: 14; CDR3 protein: ASSTSGYSGANVLT
V gene: TRBV7-9; J gene: TRBJ2-3; CDR3 length: 12; CDR3 protein: ASSLGTGTDTQY
V gene: TRBV5-6; J gene: TRBJ2-5; CDR3 length: 13; CDR3 protein: ASSTTGRWASEQY
V gene: TRBV6-6; J gene: TRBJ1-5; CDR3 length: 12; CDR3 protein: ASSTGQAGQPQH
V gene: TRBV10-3; J gene: TRBJ2-7; CDR3 length: 12; CDR3 protein: AISRPGTGYEQY
V gene: TRBV28; J gene: TRBJ2-1; CDR3 length: 12; CDR3 protein: ASSISRQGNEQF
V gene: TRBV7-9; J gene: TRBJ2-3; CDR3 length: 12; CDR3 protein: ASSSTGVTDTQY
V gene: TRBV19; J gene: TRBJ1-2; CDR3 length: 11; CDR3 protein: ASSPTVIYGYT
V gene: TRBV20-1; J gene: TRBJ2-1; CDR3 length: 9; CDR3 protein: SATDYPEQF
V gene: TRBV27; J gene: TRBJ1-1; CDR3 length: 12; CDR3 protein: ASSLTSRGTEAF
V gene: TRBV19; J gene: TRBJ1-1; CDR3 length: 11; CDR3 protein: ASSAGGDTEAF
V gene: TRBV5-1; J gene: TRBJ2-5; CDR3 length: 13; CDR3 protein: ASSSPAGERGVQY
V gene: TRBV5-4; J gene: TRBJ1-3; CDR3 length: 14; CDR3 protein: ASSLGNTGGGNTIY
V gene: TRBV19; J gene: TRBJ1-2; CDR3 length: 13; CDR3 protein: ASSMILGQGYGYT
V gene: TRBV7-9; J gene: TRBJ1-5; CDR3 length: 12; CDR3 protein: ASSLGGFNQPQH
V gene: TRBV6-5; J gene: TRBJ1-6; CDR3 length: 11; CDR3 protein: ASRWTGSSPLH
V gene: TRBV5-6; J gene: TRBJ2-5; CDR3 length: 12; CDR3 protein: ASSSARTGETQY
V gene: TRBV7-2; J gene: TRBJ2-7; CDR3 length: 12; CDR3 protein: ASRPSGSGYEQY
V gene: TRBV6-6; J gene: TRBJ1-1; CDR3 length: 11; CDR3 protein: ASSFQVATEAF
V gene: TRBV5-1; J gene: TRBJ2-5; CDR3 length: 16; CDR3 protein: ASSLVGLAGGFGETQY
V gene: TRBV19; J gene: TRBJ1-1; CDR3 length: 11; CDR3 protein: ASSTTGSTEAF